This passage covers 13 T cell receptor beta chains from one sample sequenced in a study of early T cells in non-severe SARS-CoV-2 infection. TCRdb re-analysed the 5' RACE reads in MiXCR, keeping a single row per CDR3 protein. The table records 65,000 to 85,000 distinct CDR3 sequences, about 12% of them present only once. The sample was whole blood. Receptor source: an adult who was a healthcare worker with PCR-confirmed SARS-CoV-2 infection or an uninfected control (not recorded which).

There are many counts of this clonotype. V usage is TRBV20-1 and J usage is TRBJ1-6, with 9 bases lining up with TRBD1. The germline V gene encodes CDR1 DFQATT and CDR2 SNEGSKA (reference sequence). The CDR3 runs to 15 residues. J gave up 10 bases and V 5 bases, and 12 bases lay outside the gene matches. The CDR3 sequence: CSALPGQGAGSPLHF. The CDR3 DNA reads as TGCAGTGCTTTACCGGGACAGGGTGCGGGATCACCCCTCCACTTT.

This clonotype was seen only a few times. The chain carries TRBV29-1 and TRBJ2-4; tentatively, D is TRBD1 or TRBD2 (5 bases each). CDR1 and CDR2 (germline): SQVTM, ANQGSEA. The CDR3 length is 12 residues. V lost 7 bases and J 8 bases, leaving 15 bases between the germline ends. The CDR3 sequence is CSGPREWDIQYF. The CDR3 bases are TGCAGCGGCCCCAGGGAGTGGGACATTCAGTACTTC.

The genes are TRBV10-3 and TRBJ2-7; TRBD1 aligns across 8 bases. The CDR3 sequence is 16 residues long. Germline CDR1 and CDR2: ENHRY and SYGVKD. Trimming removed 2 bases from V and 4 bases from J; junction bases left unmatched: 10. The CDR3 loop reads CAISEPGQATTYEQYF. The DNA for the CDR3 is TGTGCCATCAGTGAGCCGGGACAGGCCACCACTTACGAGCAGTACTTC.

This clonotype was seen ten or more times. The chain uses TRBV10-3 and TRBJ1-1; 7 bases line up with TRBD1. The CDR3 spans 12 residues. V lost 2 bases and J lost 10; bases outside the gene matches: 4. Looked up from germline, CDR1 is ENHRY and CDR2 is SYGVKD. This CDR3 is CAISETGDGAFF. As DNA, the CDR3 is TGTGCCATCAGTGAGACAGGGGATGGAGCTTTCTTT.

The table lists this clonotype with a few counts. The chain carries TRBV3-1 and TRBJ1-6; D perhaps matches TRBD1 (6 bases). V was pared by 1 base and J by 10 bases, with 14 bases between. CDR3 length equals 15 residues. Per germline, CDR1 LGHDT and CDR2 YNNKEL (reference sequence). The CDR3 DNA is TGTGCCAGCAGCCAAGGGGGGCAGGGACGCTCACCCCTCCACTTT. The encoded protein is CASSQGGQGRSPLHF. Together with reference TRBV3-1 and TRBJ1-6, the CDR3 gives the full variable domain: DTAVSQTPKYLVTQMGNDKSIKCEQNLGHDTMYWYKQDSKKFLKIMFSYNNKELIINETVPNRFSPKSPDKAHLNLHINSLELGDSAVYFCASSQGGQGRSPLHFGNGTRLTVT.

A few counts support this clonotype. J is TRBJ2-4 and V is TRBV2, with TRBD1 as a possible D gene (6 bases). This CDR3 has 16 amino acids. Germline V gene sequence: CDR1 SNHLY, CDR2 FYNNEI. V lost 6 bases, J lost 0 bases, and 15 bases lay in between. CDR3 DNA: TGTGCCAGCAGAGAGGAGACAGGACTAGCCAAAAACATTCAGTACTTC. Translated: CASREETGLAKNIQYF. The full variable domain, in which reference TRBV2 and TRBJ2-4 provide the parts outside the CDR3, is EPEVTQTPSHQVTQMGQEVILRCVPISNHLYFYWYRQILGQKVEFLVSFYNNEISEKSEIFDDQFSVERPDGSNFTLKIRSTKLEDSAMYFCASREETGLAKNIQYFGAGTRLSVL.

The V call is TRBV3-1, the J call TRBJ2-3; D not resolved. The germline V and J ends were trimmed by 2 bases and 4 bases, with 7 bases remaining between them. CDR3 size: 13 residues. Germline V gene lookup returns CDR1 LGHDT and CDR2 YNNKEL (reference sequence). CDR3 nucleotide sequence: TGTGCCAGCAGCCAACCCCGGGCAGATACGCAGTATTTT. Its protein is CASSQPRADTQYF.

This clonotype was counted a few times. The J gene is TRBJ2-7, the V gene TRBV10-3; D remains ambiguous. The germline V gene has CDR1 ENHRY and CDR2 SYGVKD. CDR3 size: 16 residues. The germline V and J ends were trimmed by 0 bases and 1 base, with 13 bases remaining between them. The CDR3: CAISESPRQWSYEQYF. In DNA, the CDR3 is TGTGCCATCAGTGAGTCGCCCCGCCAGTGGTCCTACGAGCAGTACTTC.

This clonotype came up a few times. CDR3 loop: CASSLNGQGPDEQYF. CDR3 DNA: TGTGCCAGCAGCTTAAACGGACAGGGTCCCGACGAGCAGTACTTC. This chain links TRBV7-3 with TRBJ2-7; 8 nucleotides line up with TRBD1. The J segment lost 5 bases and the V segment lost 1 base, leaving 7 bases of the junction unmatched. The CDR3 spans 15 residues. Germline V gene data show CDR1 as SGHTA and CDR2 as FQGTGA.

The chain recombines TRBV12-3 or TRBV12-4 with TRBJ1-1, with 12 bases fitting TRBD1. The CDR3 has 15 amino acids. J was trimmed by 6 bases and V by 5 bases; bases with no gene match: 7. The CDR3 loop is CASSPPGQGASEAFF. CDR3 bases: TGTGCCAGCAGTCCTCCGGGACAGGGGGCTTCTGAAGCTTTCTTT.

For this clonotype: The junction and the germline gene differ at one end; a read error may be behind it. The chain links TRBV11-2 to TRBJ2-1; 13 bases align to TRBD2. This CDR3 comprises 19 residues. From germline, CDR1 is SGHAT and CDR2 FQNNGV. The CDR3 region has the DNA TGTGCCAGCAGCTTAGAGACTTTGGGACTAGCGGGACTGTACAATGAGCAGTTTTTC. This codes for CASSLETLGLAGLYNEQFF.

This clonotype has a count of ten or more. V and J are TRBV7-2 and TRBJ2-1, with 9 bases lining up with TRBD2. This CDR3 has 14 amino acids. The junction had 10 bases not matched to a gene; V was cut back by 7 bases and J by 9 bases. The germline CDR1 and CDR2 sequences are SGHTA and FQGNSA. For the CDR3, the DNA is TGTGCCAGCACCGTAGCGGGAGTGTTCGGTGAGCAGTTCTTC. This sequence encodes CASTVAGVFGEQFF.

The CDR3 sequence is CASSQESVGELFF. In nucleotides, the CDR3 is TGTGCCAGCAGCCAAGAATCCGTCGGGGAGCTGTTTTTT. V is TRBV4-2 and J is TRBJ2-2; D unclear. CDR3 length equals 13 residues. Trimming removed 0 bases from V and 7 bases from J, with 6 bases in between. Per germline, CDR1 LGHNA and CDR2 YNFKEQ.